This record looks at one T cell receptor (beta chain) sequence and its context. Antigen specificity is unknown. This sample stems from a study of vaccination and CD4 T cells after COVID-19. Study-level information: Overlapping SARS-CoV-2, HCoV-NL63, HCoV-OC43 and HCoV-229E spike peptides were used to stimulate cells.

Scientists ran DNA taken from cultured CD4+ T cells through the Oncomine TCR Beta short-read assay for sequencing. Genomic DNA from cultured CD4+ T cells was extracted. MiXCR, applied by TCRdb to the PCR reads, yields one record per CDR3 protein. The table records under 20,000 distinct CDR3 sequences, 31% of them present only once. Germline CDR1 and CDR2: SGHRS and YFSETQ. The CDR3 consists of 18 residues. J lost 4 bases, V lost 4 bases, and 13 bases had no gene match. Stated treatment: roughly 10-day PBMC culture with coronavirus spike peptide pools or control peptides (ViraFEST assay). Following expansion of antigen-specific T cells with peptide pools, ViraFEST then sequenced TCRs.

Sequenced input: cultured CD4+ T cells from blood. This receptor was taken from a human donor with COVID-19. V and J are TRBV5-1 and TRBJ2-1, with 11 bases matching TRBD2. CDR3: CASSPGLAGGLLYNEQFF. CDR3 in DNA: TGCGCCAGCAGCCCTGGGTTAGCGGGGGGGCTATTATACAATGAGCAGTTCTTC.